This T cell receptor beta chain comes out of a study of T cells expressing NK-cell markers. Study context: The TCR beta repertoires were obtained from sorted CD3+CD56+NKG2C+, CD3+CD56+NKG2C- and CD3+CD56-NKG2C+ T cells. There were seven HCMV-seropositive donors and one seronegative donor among the eight sequenced. Study findings and constraints: These same clonotypes (in several donors) also led the CD3+CD56-NKG2C+ fraction. Dominant NKG2C+ clonotypes in a handful of donors made up about 1.0-8% of CD8+ T cells.

Worth noting for this clonotype: As yet, its antigen is unknown.

TCRdb reprocessed the 5' RACE reads; each CDR3 protein has one entry and no DNA is given. This table holds some 460,000 distinct CDR3 sequences. The CDR3 length is 13 residues. CDR1 is SGHRS and CDR2 is YFSETQ in the germline V gene. V usage is TRBV5-1 and J usage is TRBJ1-2; with no DNA, the TCRdb D assignment of TRBD1 cannot be verified. The specimen sequenced was blood T cells: a sorted CD56 or NKG2C T cell subset, CD4+ or CD8+ T cells, or bulk PBMC T cells (not recorded which). The receptor comes from a woman aged 45-60 years in good health. This CDR3 reads CASSGQVNYGYTF.